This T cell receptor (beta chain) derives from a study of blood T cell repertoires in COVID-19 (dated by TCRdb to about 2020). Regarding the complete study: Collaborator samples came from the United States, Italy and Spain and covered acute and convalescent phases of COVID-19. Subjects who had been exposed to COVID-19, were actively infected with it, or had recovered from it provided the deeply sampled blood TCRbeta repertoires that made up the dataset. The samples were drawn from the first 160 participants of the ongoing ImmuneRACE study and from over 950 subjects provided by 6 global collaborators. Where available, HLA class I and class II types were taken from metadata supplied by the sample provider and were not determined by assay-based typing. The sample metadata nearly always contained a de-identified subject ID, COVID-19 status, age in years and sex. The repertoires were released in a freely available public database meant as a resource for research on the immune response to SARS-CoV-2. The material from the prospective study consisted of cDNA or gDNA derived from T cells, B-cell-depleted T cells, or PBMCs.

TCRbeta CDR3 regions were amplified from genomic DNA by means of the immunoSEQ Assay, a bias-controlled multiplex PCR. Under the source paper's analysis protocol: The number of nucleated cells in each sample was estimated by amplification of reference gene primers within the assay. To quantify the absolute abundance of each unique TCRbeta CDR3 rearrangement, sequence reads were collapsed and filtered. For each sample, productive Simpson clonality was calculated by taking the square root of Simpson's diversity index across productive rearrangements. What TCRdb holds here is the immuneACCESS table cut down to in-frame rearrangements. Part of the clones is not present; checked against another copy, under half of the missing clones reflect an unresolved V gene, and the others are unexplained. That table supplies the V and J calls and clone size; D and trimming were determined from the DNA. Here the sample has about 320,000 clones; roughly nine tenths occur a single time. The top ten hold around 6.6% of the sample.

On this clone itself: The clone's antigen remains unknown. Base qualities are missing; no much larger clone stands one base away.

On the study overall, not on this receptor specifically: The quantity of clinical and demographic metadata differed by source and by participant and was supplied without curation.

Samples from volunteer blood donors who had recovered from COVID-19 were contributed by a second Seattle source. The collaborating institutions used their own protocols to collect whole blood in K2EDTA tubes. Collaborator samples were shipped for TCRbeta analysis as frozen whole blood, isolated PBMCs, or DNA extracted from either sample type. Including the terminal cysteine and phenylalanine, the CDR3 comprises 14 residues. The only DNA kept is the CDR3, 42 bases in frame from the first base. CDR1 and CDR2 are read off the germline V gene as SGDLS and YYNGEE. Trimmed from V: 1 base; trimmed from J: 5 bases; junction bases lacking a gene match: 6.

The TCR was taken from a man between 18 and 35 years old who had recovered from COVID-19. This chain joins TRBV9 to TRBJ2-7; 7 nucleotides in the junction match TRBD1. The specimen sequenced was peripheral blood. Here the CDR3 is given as CASSVRQGIDEQYF. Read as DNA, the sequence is TGTGCCAGCAGCGTACGACAGGGTATTGACGAGCAGTACTTC.